These 3 T cell receptor beta chains were sequenced from one sample in a study of T cell responses to AZD1222 COVID-19 vaccine. Sequencing was performed with immunoSEQ multiplex PCR; in TCRdb, only in-frame clones are kept and a portion is missing. The table includes around 140,000 clones, more than 85% detected once. The sequencing here drew on peripheral blood, taken 28 days after the second AZD1222 dose. These receptors originate from an adult who received the AZD1222 COVID-19 vaccine.

V gene TRBV21-1 combines with J gene TRBJ2-1; the table's D call, TRBD1, was not checked against the DNA. TRBV21-1 is a pseudogene locus. The CDR3 has 19 amino acids. The CDR3, as DNA: TGTGCCAGCAGCAAAGCGCTTTTAGAGGACAGGAGCTCCTACAATGAGCAGTTCTTC. Its protein is CASSKALLEDRSSYNEQFF.

The chain uses TRBV28 and TRBJ2-7; TRBD1 aligns across 10 bases. CDR3 length: 15 amino acids. The germline V gene has CDR1 MDHEN and CDR2 SYDVKM. The V gene end was trimmed by 5 bases and the J gene end by 3 bases; junction bases not matched to a gene: 7. The CDR3 protein is CASSPVGQGDYEQYF. The CDR3 DNA reads TGTGCCAGCAGTCCGGTAGGACAGGGGGACTACGAGCAGTACTTC.

CDR3 in DNA: TGTGCCAGCAGCGTAGGACCGAGCTACACTGAAGCTTTCTTT. Encoded protein: CASSVGPSYTEAFF. V usage is TRBV9 and J usage is TRBJ1-1; no clear D gene. Trimming pared 0 bases from V and 3 bases from J, leaving 9 bases between. CDR1 is SGDLS and CDR2 is YYNGEE in the germline V gene. The CDR3 is 14 amino acids.